This T cell receptor (beta chain) was sequenced during a study of blood T cell repertoires in COVID-19. Study background: Whether acute or convalescent, the COVID-19 samples came from the United States, Italy and Spain. T cells, B-cell-depleted T cells, or PBMCs provided the cDNA or gDNA that served as material.

This CDR3 contains 12 residues. V lost 5 bases and J 0 bases, leaving 4 bases between the germline ends. Germline V gene sequence: CDR1 PRHDT, CDR2 FYEKMQ (reference sequence). Authors' methods: Amplified reference gene primers provided the basis for estimating nucleated cell counts. Only in-frame clones appear in the TCRdb table, and some are missing; sequencing was by immunoSEQ multiplex PCR. The V and J calls and clone size come from that table; D and trimming were worked out from the DNA. Of about 350,000 clones listed, around nine tenths were seen once; the top ten hold roughly 3.3%. The sequenced material came from peripheral blood. V usage is TRBV13 and J usage is TRBJ1-1, with D uncertain. The receptor's source is a woman between 18 and 29 years old who had recovered from COVID-19. Here the CDR3 DNA reads TGTGCCAGCAGCCCAATGAACACTGAAGCTTTCTTT. It specifies CASSPMNTEAFF. Full variable domain (rest looked up from reference TRBV13 and TRBJ1-1): AAGVIQSPRHLIKEKRETATLKCYPIPRHDTVYWYQQGPGQDPQFLISFYEKMQSDKGSIPDRFSAQQFSDYHSELNMSSLELGDSALYFCASSPMNTEAFFGQGTRLTVV.